There are a few counts of the clone carrying this T cell receptor beta chain. Its specificity is unknown. The CDR3 is 16 residues long. CDR1 and CDR2 (germline): MGHDK, SYGVNS. Trimming cost V 6 bases and J 10 bases; bases outside gene matches: 11. Data came from immunoSEQ multiplex PCR; TCRdb stores just in-frame clones and leaves some out. The table lists 120,000 or so clones, 80% to 95% of them singletons, with about 4.2% in the top ten. These data are taken from a study of T cell responses to AZD1222 COVID-19 vaccine. Study-level results: Following two doses of AZD1222, Spike-specific TCR breadth and depth rose. After the peak T cell response, and only then, were repertoires sampled.

The origin of this receptor is an adult in good health. The sequences come from peripheral blood, collected on day 0 of MenACWY control vaccination. This chain joins TRBV25-1 and TRBJ1-6, with 11 bases aligning to TRBD1. The CDR3 loop is CASRPFGTGGSSPLHF. CDR3 bases: TGTGCCAGCAGGCCGTTCGGGACAGGGGGTAGCTCACCCCTCCACTTT.